This is a list of T cell receptor beta chains from one sample in a study of cytomegalovirus exposure and HLA in healthy donors. TCRdb's table, derived via immunoSEQ multiplex PCR, lists solely in-frame clones and lacks some. Counted here are 160,000 or so clones, over 75% occurring once; the ten biggest clones make up less than 8%. Sequencing was done on a sample of PBMCs. Source of these receptors: a man aged 35-49 years in good health and CMV-seropositive. Each CDR3 is given with its conserved first and last residue. The D gene is left open where the match is weak. Not every row has a clone size; where given, it reads once, few, many or a size class.

V gene	D gene	clone size	J gene	CDR3 protein	CDR3 DNA
TRBV27	-	-	TRBJ1-1	CASSLQGLRSDTEAFF	TGTGCCAGCAGTTTACAGGGGCTCAGGTCTGACACTGAAGCTTTCTTT
TRBV7-9	-	-	TRBJ2-1	CSSSPDYNEQFF	TGTTCCAGCAGCCCAGATTACAATGAGCAGTTCTTC
TRBV27	TRBD2	once	TRBJ2-7	CASALAGFAASYEQYF	TGTGCCAGCGCCCTAGCGGGATTCGCCGCGTCCTACGAGCAGTACTTC
TRBV6-1	TRBD1	-	TRBJ2-7	CASIIHPQGAGEQYF	TGTGCCAGCATAATCCACCCACAGGGGGCCGGCGAGCAGTACTTC
TRBV5-1	TRBD1	-	TRBJ2-1	CVSSPQGNNEQFF	TGCGTCAGCAGCCCACAGGGGAACAATGAGCAGTTCTTC
TRBV7-7	-	-	TRBJ2-2	CASSPTLDTANTGELFF	TGTGCTAGCAGCCCCACCCTGGACACCGCGAACACCGGGGAGCTGTTTTTT
TRBV7-7	-	-	TRBJ2-5	CASSLGQTGRETQYF	TGTGCCAGCAGCTTGGGGCAGACGGGCAGAGAGACCCAGTACTTC
TRBV27	-	-	TRBJ1-1	CASSFGQQVTEAFF	TGTGCCAGCAGTTTCGGGCAACAGGTAACTGAAGCTTTCTTT
TRBV2	-	-	TRBJ1-3	CASSRTSGNTIYF	TGTGCCAGCAGTCGGACATCAGGAAACACCATATATTTT
TRBV30	TRBD2	once	TRBJ2-7	CAWSAGGRTYEQYF	TGTGCCTGGAGTGCCGGCGGGAGGACCTACGAGCAGTACTTC
TRBV10-2	TRBD2	-	TRBJ2-1	CASSESVGGLAGGYSYNEQFF	TGCGCCAGCAGTGAATCAGTAGGGGGACTAGCGGGAGGTTACTCCTACAATGAGCAGTTCTTC
TRBV5-6	-	-	TRBJ1-4	CASSTGGAGSNEKLFF	TGTGCCAGCAGCACTGGGGGGGCTGGGTCTAATGAAAAACTGTTTTTT
TRBV7-8	-	-	TRBJ2-7	CASSAPGAENSYEQYF	TGTGCCAGCAGCGCCCCAGGAGCGGAGAACTCCTACGAGCAGTACTTC
TRBV7-2	-	-	TRBJ1-5	CASSLAGSGVHQPQHF	TGTGCCAGCAGCTTAGCGGGATCCGGGGTGCATCAGCCCCAGCATTTT
TRBV6-5	TRBD1	-	TRBJ1-1	CASSEQGGSTEAFF	TGTGCCAGCAGCGAACAGGGGGGGAGCACTGAAGCTTTCTTT
TRBV7-7	TRBD1	-	TRBJ2-1	CASSLARTGLINEQFF	TGTGCCAGCAGCTTAGCCCGGACAGGTTTGATCAATGAGCAGTTCTTC
TRBV10-3	TRBD2	once	TRBJ2-1	CAISTRTSGYNEQFF	TGTGCCATCTCCACCCGGACTAGCGGATACAATGAGCAGTTCTTC
TRBV6-1	TRBD2	once	TRBJ2-3	CASSESSGFSDTQYF	TGTGCCAGCAGCGAATCTAGCGGATTCTCAGATACGCAGTATTTT